One sample yielded the 20 T cell receptor beta chains listed below, sequenced in a study of T cells after yellow fever vaccination. TCRdb re-derived calls from the 5' RACE reads in MiXCR, one entry per CDR3 protein. The sample has approximately 150,000 distinct CDR3 sequences, 7.7% seen once. The starting material was CD4+ T cells sorted from PBMCs, obtained 5 days after the yellow fever booster vaccination. These receptors were taken from a man younger than 40 who received the YFV17D yellow fever vaccine.

This clonotype was seen repeatedly, ten times or more. The chain employs TRBV5-1 and TRBJ2-7, with TRBD1 identical over 9 bases. J gave up 2 bases and V 3 bases, and 6 bases lay outside the gene matches. The germline V gene has CDR1 SGHRS and CDR2 YFSETQ. The CDR3 has 15 residues. The CDR3 DNA follows: TGCGCCAGCAGCTCCGGGACAGGGCCCACCTACGAGCAGTACTTC. Encoded protein: CASSSGTGPTYEQYF.

There are many counts of this clonotype. CDR3 protein: CSAKLAGSLAGELFF. CDR3 nucleotide sequence: TGCAGTGCAAAACTAGCGGGGAGCCTCGCCGGGGAGCTGTTTTTT. The chain is built from TRBV20-1 and TRBJ2-2; the match to TRBD2 covers 10 bases. The CDR3 extends over 15 amino acids. V dropped 6 bases and J dropped 6; count of bases not matched to a gene: 10. CDR1 DFQATT and CDR2 SNEGSKA come from the germline V gene (reference sequence).

This clonotype has a handful of counts. The chain carries TRBV19 and TRBJ1-5; no clear D gene. The CDR3 has 13 amino acids. The V end was cut by 1 base, the J end by 5 bases, with 6 bases between. Germline CDR1 LNHDA, CDR2 SQIVND (reference sequence). Here the CDR3 reads CASSIGLYQPQHF. DNA for the CDR3: TGTGCCAGTAGTATAGGCCTCTATCAGCCCCAGCATTTT.

This clonotype was seen repeatedly, ten times or more. The V and J genes are TRBV28 and TRBJ2-3; the D gene is possibly TRBD2 (7 bases). CDR3 size: 15 residues. The V gene's germline CDR1 is MDHEN and CDR2 SYDVKM. The V end lost 8 bases, the J end lost 2 bases, and 17 bases lay between the germline ends. The CDR3 loop reads CASHRGGRVTDTQYF. Here the CDR3 DNA reads TGTGCCAGCCACCGCGGGGGCCGGGTCACAGATACGCAGTATTTT.

This clonotype was seen at least ten times. The gene calls are TRBV7-2 and TRBJ1-1, with 8 bases fitting TRBD1. This CDR3 is 11 amino acids long. With 8 bases clipped from V and 5 bases from J, the junction kept 1 base outside the gene matches. Germline assignment: CDR1 SGHTA and CDR2 FQGNSA. DNA of the CDR3: TGTGCCAGCGACAGGGGAACTGAAGCTTTCTTT. Translated: CASDRGTEAFF.

In its sample, this clonotype was seen many times. V usage is TRBV7-2 and J usage is TRBJ2-7, with D unclear. CDR1 is SGHTA, CDR2 FQGNSA, per germline. The CDR3 contains 11 residues. V lost 5 bases and J 1 base, leaving 3 bases between the germline ends. In DNA form, the CDR3 reads TGTGCCAGCAGCATATCCTACGAGCAGTACTTC. This gives the protein CASSISYEQYF.

In its sample, this clonotype was seen many times. The chain couples TRBV28 to TRBJ2-5; D uncertain. V lost 7 bases to trimming and J lost 3 bases, with 12 bases between them. This CDR3 has 13 residues. In germline, CDR1 is MDHEN, CDR2 SYDVKM. The DNA for the CDR3 is TGTGCCAGCATCGCCCAGGTGGAAGAGACCCAGTACTTC. Its translation: CASIAQVEETQYF.

This clonotype was detected ten times or more. This rearrangement joins TRBV20-1 to TRBJ2-7; 7 bases line up with TRBD1. V shed 6 bases, J shed 0 bases, and the junction held 5 bases outside the gene matches. Germline loops: CDR1 DFQATT, CDR2 SNEGSKA (reference sequence). The CDR3 totals 13 residues. CDR3: CSATGTDSYEQYF. Written as DNA, the CDR3 is TGCAGTGCAACCGGGACAGACTCCTACGAGCAGTACTTC.

The table lists this clonotype with many counts. The rearrangement joins TRBV7-2 to TRBJ2-7; D is uncertain. Between the trimmed V and J ends, which lost 1 base and 3 bases, there was a span of 10 bases. CDR1 is SGHTA, CDR2 FQGNSA, per germline. This CDR3 has 14 amino acids. CDR3 sequence (DNA): TGTGCCAGCAGCTTAGACCGACTGAGCTACGAGCAGTACTTC. Encoded protein: CASSLDRLSYEQYF.

At least ten counts were recorded for this clonotype. V usage is TRBV24-1 and J usage is TRBJ2-1; maybe TRBD1 (5 bases). CDR3 size: 15 residues. V was cut by 2 bases and J by 6 bases, with 13 bases left in between. The germline gives CDR1 KGHDR, CDR2 SFDVKD. The CDR3 is CATSDSLATANEQFF. CDR3 sequence (DNA): TGTGCCACCAGTGATTCCCTCGCGACAGCCAATGAGCAGTTCTTC.

The table lists this clonotype with many counts. The DNA of the CDR3 is TGTGCCACCAGTGAGAAACCGGGACAGGGTATTTGGACTAGCGTAGGTGAGCAGTTCTTC. Residues: CATSEKPGQGIWTSVGEQFF. V and J are TRBV24-1 and TRBJ2-1; possibly TRBD1 or TRBD2 for D (9 bases each). CDR3 length: 20 amino acids. V was clipped by 4 bases and J by 9 bases, with 33 bases between them. CDR1 KGHDR and CDR2 SFDVKD come from the germline V gene.

Ten or more counts support this clonotype. The V and J genes are TRBV5-1 and TRBJ2-1, with D tentatively TRBD1 or TRBD2 (5 bases each). CDR3 length: 15 amino acids. Germline V gene sequence: CDR1 SGHRS, CDR2 YFSETQ. Trimming removed 0 bases from V and 1 base from J, with 8 bases in between. This chain's CDR3 is CASSLGGGSYNEQFF. As DNA, the CDR3 is TGCGCCAGCAGCTTGGGGGGCGGGTCCTACAATGAGCAGTTCTTC.

This clonotype was recorded many times. The rearrangement uses TRBV7-2 and TRBJ2-4, with D perhaps TRBD2 (5 bases). Trimming removed 1 base from V and 3 bases from J, with 7 bases in between. CDR1 and CDR2 from the germline V gene are SGHTA and FQGNSA. CDR3 length: 14 residues. The CDR3 loop is CASSLVEGKNIQYF. In DNA, the CDR3 is TGTGCCAGCAGCTTAGTAGAGGGCAAAAACATTCAGTACTTC.

This clonotype was picked up many times. The V and J genes are TRBV5-1 and TRBJ2-1; 8 bases are shared with TRBD1. The length of the CDR3 is 16 residues. V dropped 4 bases and J dropped 2; count of bases not matched to a gene: 8. Germline V gives CDR1 SGHRS, CDR2 YFSETQ. The CDR3 sequence: CASSQQGVGTYNEQFF. CDR3 DNA: TGCGCCAGCAGCCAACAGGGGGTTGGGACCTACAATGAGCAGTTCTTC. Using reference TRBV5-1 and TRBJ2-1 for the parts outside the CDR3, the full variable domain is KAGVTQTPRYLIKTRGQQVTLSCSPISGHRSVSWYQQTPGQGLQFLFEYFSETQRNKGNFPGRFSGRQFSNSRSEMNVSTLELGDSALYLCASSQQGVGTYNEQFFGPGTRLTVL.

This clonotype was picked up many times. The rearrangement uses TRBV5-1 and TRBJ2-3, with 9 bases fitting TRBD2. Germline V CDR1 and CDR2: SGHRS, YFSETQ. The V and J ends lost 5 bases and 0 bases, in that order; junction bases with no gene match: 1. The CDR3 has 14 amino acids. The CDR3 region has the DNA TGCGCCAGCAGGGGGACTAGCAGCACAGATACGCAGTATTTT. Its translation: CASRGTSSTDTQYF.

This clonotype came up many times. V usage is TRBV14 and J usage is TRBJ1-6, with D perhaps TRBD1 (5 bases). In germline, CDR1 is SGHDN, CDR2 FVKESK. The CDR3 has 17 amino acids. V lost 0 bases, J lost 7 bases, and 16 bases lay in between. CDR3 amino acids: CASSQDLGDRVNSPLHF. The DNA of the CDR3 is TGTGCCAGCAGCCAAGATTTAGGGGATCGGGTGAATTCACCCCTCCACTTT.

This clonotype was counted ten times or more. V usage is TRBV12-3 or TRBV12-4 and J usage is TRBJ2-7; D possibly corresponds to TRBD2 (6 bases). Trimming took 4 bases from V and 6 from J, leaving 13 bases between them. This CDR3 is 13 amino acids long. The CDR3 DNA sequence: TGTGCCAGCAGTTCAAGCTCGGGGGTCGAGCAGTACTTC. Protein sequence: CASSSSSGVEQYF.

This clonotype was found many times. V gene TRBV3-1 combines with J gene TRBJ2-3; 7 nucleotides match TRBD1. The CDR3 extends over 16 amino acids. The trim removed 4 bases at V and 4 bases at J, leaving 11 bases unmatched. The germline V gene encodes CDR1 LGHDT and CDR2 YNNKEL (reference sequence). The chain's CDR3 is CASSPTGLVRADTQYF. Written as DNA, the CDR3 is TGTGCCAGCAGCCCGACAGGGTTGGTTCGGGCAGATACGCAGTATTTT.

The table lists this clonotype with many counts. This chain connects TRBV7-9 to TRBJ2-2; D unresolved. The CDR3 has 15 residues. The germline V and J ends were trimmed by 1 base and 1 base, with 7 bases remaining between them. CDR1 and CDR2 (germline): SEHNR, FQNEAQ (reference sequence). CDR3 in DNA: TGTGCCAGCAGCTTAGATGCCGGGAACACCGGGGAGCTGTTTTTT. Translated: CASSLDAGNTGELFF.

Worth noting for this clonotype: A much more abundant neighbour one base away suggests this may be a read error. The V and J genes are TRBV25-1 and TRBJ1-6, with 8 bases matching TRBD1. In germline, CDR1 is MGHDK, CDR2 SYGVNS. The CDR3 contains 16 residues. The CDR3 region has the DNA TGTGCCGGCAGCCTTGGGACAGGAGCACCTAATTCACCCCTCCACTTT. Translated, it gives CAGSLGTGAPNSPLHF. The full variable domain, in which reference TRBV25-1 and TRBJ1-6 provide the parts outside the CDR3, is EADIYQTPRYLVIGTGKKITLECSQTMGHDKMYWYQQDPGMELHLIHYSYGVNSTEKGDLSSESTVSRIRTEHFPLTLESARPSHTSQYLCAGSLGTGAPNSPLHFGNGTRLTVT.